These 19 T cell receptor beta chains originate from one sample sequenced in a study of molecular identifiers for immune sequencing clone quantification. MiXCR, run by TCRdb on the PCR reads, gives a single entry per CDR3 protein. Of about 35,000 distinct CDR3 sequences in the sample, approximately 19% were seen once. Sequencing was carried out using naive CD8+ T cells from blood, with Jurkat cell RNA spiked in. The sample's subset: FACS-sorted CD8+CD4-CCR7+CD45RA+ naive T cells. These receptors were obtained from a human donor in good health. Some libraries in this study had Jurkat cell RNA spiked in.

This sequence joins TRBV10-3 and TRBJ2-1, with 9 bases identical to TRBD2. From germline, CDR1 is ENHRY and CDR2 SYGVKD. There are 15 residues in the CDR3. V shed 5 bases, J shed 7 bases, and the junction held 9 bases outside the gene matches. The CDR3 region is CAISNGTSNSNEQFF. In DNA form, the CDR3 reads TGTGCCATCAGTAATGGGACTAGCAACTCAAATGAGCAGTTCTTC.

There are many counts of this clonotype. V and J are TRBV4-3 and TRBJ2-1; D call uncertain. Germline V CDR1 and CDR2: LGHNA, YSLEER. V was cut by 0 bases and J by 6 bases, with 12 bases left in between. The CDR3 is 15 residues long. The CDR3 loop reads CASSQDIPGFNEQFF. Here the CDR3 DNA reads TGCGCCAGCAGCCAAGACATCCCTGGCTTCAATGAGCAGTTCTTC.

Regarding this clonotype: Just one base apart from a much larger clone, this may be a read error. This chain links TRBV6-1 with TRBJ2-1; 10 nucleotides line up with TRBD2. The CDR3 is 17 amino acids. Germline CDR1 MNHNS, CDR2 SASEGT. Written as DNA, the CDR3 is TGTGCCAGCAGTGAACTAGCGGGAGTCACGTCATACAATGAGCAGCTCTTC. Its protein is CASSELAGVTSYNEQLF.

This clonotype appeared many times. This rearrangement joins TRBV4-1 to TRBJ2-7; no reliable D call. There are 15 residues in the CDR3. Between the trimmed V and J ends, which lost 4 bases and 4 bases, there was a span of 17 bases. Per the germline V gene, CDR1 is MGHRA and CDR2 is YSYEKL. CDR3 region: CASSLQWGLGYEQYF. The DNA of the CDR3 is TGCGCCAGCAGCCTGCAGTGGGGTCTGGGGTACGAGCAGTACTTC.

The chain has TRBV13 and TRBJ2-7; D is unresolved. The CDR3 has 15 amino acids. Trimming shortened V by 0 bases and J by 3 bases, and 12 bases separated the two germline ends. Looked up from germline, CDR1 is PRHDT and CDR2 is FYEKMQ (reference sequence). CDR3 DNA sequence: TGTGCCAGCAGCTTAGGTCGCGGTCTCGGCTACGAGCAGTACTTC. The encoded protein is CASSLGRGLGYEQYF. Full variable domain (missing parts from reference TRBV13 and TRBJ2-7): AAGVIQSPRHLIKEKRETATLKCYPIPRHDTVYWYQQGPGQDPQFLISFYEKMQSDKGSIPDRFSAQQFSDYHSELNMSSLELGDSALYFCASSLGRGLGYEQYFGPGTRLTVT.

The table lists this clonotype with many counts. CDR3 bases: TGTGCCAGCAGGCCCCCCTACACAGATACGCAGTATTTT. Translation gives CASRPPYTDTQYF. The V gene is TRBV11-2, the J gene TRBJ2-3; no clear D gene. Between the trimmed V and J ends, which lost 6 bases and 2 bases, there was a span of 9 bases. The V gene's germline CDR1 is SGHAT and CDR2 FQNNGV. This CDR3 is built from 13 residues.

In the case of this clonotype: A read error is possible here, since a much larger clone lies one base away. CDR3 sequence: CVISDLGQGISSLGNTEAFF. CDR3 DNA: TGTGTCATCAGTGATTTAGGACAGGGGATCAGCTCGTTGGGTAACACTGAAGCTTTCTTT. This chain joins TRBV10-3 and TRBJ1-1; 9 bases are a match to TRBD1. The CDR3 is 20 amino acids. CDR1 and CDR2 (germline): ENHRY, SYGVKD.

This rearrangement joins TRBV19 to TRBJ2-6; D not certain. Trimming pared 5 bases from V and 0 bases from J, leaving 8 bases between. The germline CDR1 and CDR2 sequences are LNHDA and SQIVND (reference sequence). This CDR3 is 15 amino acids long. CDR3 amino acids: CASSPPVSGANVLTF. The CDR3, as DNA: TGTGCCAGTAGTCCCCCTGTCTCTGGGGCCAACGTCCTGACTTTC.

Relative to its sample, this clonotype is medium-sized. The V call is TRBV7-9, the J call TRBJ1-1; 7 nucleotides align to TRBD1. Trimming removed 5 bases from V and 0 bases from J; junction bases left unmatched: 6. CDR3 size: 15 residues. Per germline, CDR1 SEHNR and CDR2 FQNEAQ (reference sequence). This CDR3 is CASSQQTGMNTEAFF. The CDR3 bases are TGTGCCAGCAGCCAACAGACAGGGATGAACACTGAAGCTTTCTTT.

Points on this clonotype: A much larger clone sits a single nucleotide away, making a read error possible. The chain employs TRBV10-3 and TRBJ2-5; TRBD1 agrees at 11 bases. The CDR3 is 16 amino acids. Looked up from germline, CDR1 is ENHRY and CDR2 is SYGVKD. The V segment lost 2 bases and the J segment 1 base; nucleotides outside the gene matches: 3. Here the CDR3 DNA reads TGTGCCATCAGTGAGAGGGACAGGGGGACCCAAGAGACCCAGTACTTC. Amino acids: CAISERDRGTQETQYF.

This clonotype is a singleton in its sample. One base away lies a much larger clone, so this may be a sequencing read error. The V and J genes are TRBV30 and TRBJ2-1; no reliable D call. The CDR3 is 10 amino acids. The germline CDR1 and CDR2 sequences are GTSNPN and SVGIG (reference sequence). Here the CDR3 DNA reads TGTGTCTGGAGTGACTCAGAGCAGTTCTTC. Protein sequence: CVWSDSEQFF.

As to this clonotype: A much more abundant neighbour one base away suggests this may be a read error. The CDR3 DNA reads TGCGCCAGCAGCCAAGTGACCCTGCAGGTCGAGCGGCGGGGTCTCTACGAGCAGTACTTC. Translation: CASSQVTLQVERRGLYEQYF. This chain uses TRBV4-1 with TRBJ2-7; TRBD2 is a possible D gene (6 bases). The CDR3 sequence is 20 residues long. V was trimmed by 1 base and J by 3 bases, leaving 28 bases between them. Germline assignment: CDR1 MGHRA and CDR2 YSYEKL.

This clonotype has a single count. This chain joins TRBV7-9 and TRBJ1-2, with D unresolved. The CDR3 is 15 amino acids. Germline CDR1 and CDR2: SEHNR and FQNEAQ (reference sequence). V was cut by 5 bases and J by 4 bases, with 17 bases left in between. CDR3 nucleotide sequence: TGTGCCAGCAGCAAACGGGAGTTTCGACCCTATGGCTACACCTTC. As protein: CASSKREFRPYGYTF.

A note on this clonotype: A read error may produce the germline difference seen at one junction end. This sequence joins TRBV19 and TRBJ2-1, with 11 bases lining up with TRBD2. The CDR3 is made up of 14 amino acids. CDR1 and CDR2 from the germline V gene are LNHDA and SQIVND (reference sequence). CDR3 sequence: CASMVGLAALEQSF. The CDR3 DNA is TGTGCCAGTATGGTGGGACTAGCGGCCTTAGAGCAGTCCTTC. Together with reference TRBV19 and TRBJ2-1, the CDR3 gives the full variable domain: DGGITQSPKYLFRKEGQNVTLSCEQNLNHDAMYWYRQDPGQGLRLIYYSQIVNDFQKGDIAEGYSVSREKKESFPLTVTSAQKNPTAFYLCASMVGLAALEQSFGPGTRLTVL.

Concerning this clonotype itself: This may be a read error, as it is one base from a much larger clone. In nucleotides, the CDR3 is TGCGCCAGCAGCCAGTTCACAGGGTACGTTTACGAGCAGTTCTTC. This encodes CASSQFTGYVYEQFF. This rearrangement joins TRBV4-3 to TRBJ2-7; tentatively, D is TRBD1 (6 bases). TRBJ2-1 matches the DNA end more closely, so the J call is doubtful. CDR1 is LGHNA and CDR2 is YSLEER in the germline V gene. This CDR3 is built from 15 residues.

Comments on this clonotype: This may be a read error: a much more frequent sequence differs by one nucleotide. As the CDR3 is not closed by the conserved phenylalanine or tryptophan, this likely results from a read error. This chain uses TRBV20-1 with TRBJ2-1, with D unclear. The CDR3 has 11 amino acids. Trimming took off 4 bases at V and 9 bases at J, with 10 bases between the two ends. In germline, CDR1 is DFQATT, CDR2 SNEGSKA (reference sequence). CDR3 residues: CSATLYGEQFL. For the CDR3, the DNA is TGCAGTGCTACCCTTTACGGTGAGCAGTTCCTC.

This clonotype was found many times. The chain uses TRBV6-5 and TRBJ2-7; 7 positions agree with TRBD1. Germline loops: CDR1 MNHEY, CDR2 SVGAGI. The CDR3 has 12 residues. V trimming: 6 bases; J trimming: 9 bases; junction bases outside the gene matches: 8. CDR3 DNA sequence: TGTGCCAGCAGAGTCCCGGGACAGAGGCAGTACTTC. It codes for CASRVPGQRQYF.

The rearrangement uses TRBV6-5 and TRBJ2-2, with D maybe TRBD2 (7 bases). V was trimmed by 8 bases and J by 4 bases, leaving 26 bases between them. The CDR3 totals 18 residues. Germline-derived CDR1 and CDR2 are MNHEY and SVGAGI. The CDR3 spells CASALFATGGGGTGELFF. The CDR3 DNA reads TGTGCCAGCGCCCTTTTCGCTACAGGCGGGGGCGGCACCGGGGAGCTGTTTTTT.

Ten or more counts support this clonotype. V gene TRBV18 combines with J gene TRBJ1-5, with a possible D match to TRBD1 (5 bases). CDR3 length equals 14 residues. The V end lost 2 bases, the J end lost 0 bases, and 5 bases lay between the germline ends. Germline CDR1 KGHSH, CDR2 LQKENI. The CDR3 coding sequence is TGTGCCAGCTCACCAGACAGTAGCAATCAGCCCCAGCATTTT. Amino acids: CASSPDSSNQPQHF.